Below, one TCR beta chain is given with its context. Its antigen is as yet unknown. The CDR3 extends over 20 amino acids. V dropped 0 bases and J dropped 1; count of bases not matched to a gene: 15. The germline CDR1 and CDR2 sequences are SGDLS and YYNGEE. TCRdb redid the calling of the 5' RACE reads with MiXCR, one entry per CDR3 protein. The table records just over 450,000 distinct CDR3 sequences, 14% of them present only once. This record comes from a study of identical twins. Notes on the study in general: Weaker excess twin sharing was observed in beta out-of-frame sequences.

A further study also used this sample, focusing on yellow fever vaccine responses in identical twins.

This receptor was taken from a woman aged 18-29 years in good health. The source material was CD4+ T cells sorted from blood. This sequence joins TRBV9 and TRBJ2-3; 9 positions agree with TRBD2. The CDR3 sequence is CASSVAPSGVSPGGTDTQYF. Written as DNA, the CDR3 is TGTGCCAGCAGCGTAGCCCCTAGCGGGGTGTCGCCCGGGGGCACAGATACGCAGTATTTT.